A selection of T cell receptor beta chains follows, all from one sample in a study of CD8+CD57+ T cells in acquired aplastic anemia. A single record per CDR3 protein comes from TCRdb applying MiXCR to the reads. The sample yields hundreds of thousands of distinct CDR3 sequences, under 80% seen once. What was sequenced was sorted CD4+, CD8+, or CD8+CD57+ T cells (not recorded which) from PBMCs. Every receptor here comes from a human donor in good health, serving as a control. Each CDR3 is given with its conserved first and last residue. D genes are given only for firm matches. A row's size may be missing; if present it is once, few, many or a size class.

cdr3_aa | cdr3_nt | d_call | clone_size | j_call | v_call
CACSPGRANGELFF | TGTGCCTGTAGCCCCGGGCGGGCAAACGGGGAGCTGTTTTTT | NA | NA | TRBJ2-2 | TRBV7-9
CSATPGGLNTEAFF | TGCAGTGCTACGCCAGGGGGCTTGAACACTGAAGCTTTCTTT | TRBD1 | NA | TRBJ1-1 | TRBV20-1
CASSLVPGTIGDYTF | TGTGCCAGCAGCTTGGTTCCCGGGACGATCGGCGACTACACCTTC | NA | NA | TRBJ1-2 | TRBV5-6
CASSESGLVSQYF | TGTGCCAGCAGCGAGTCGGGACTAGTCTCCCAGTACTTC | TRBD2 | NA | TRBJ2-5 | TRBV9
CASSLDRSSYNPPLHF | TGTGCCAGCAGCCTGGACAGAAGCTCCTATAATCCCCCCCTCCACTTT | NA | NA | TRBJ1-6 | TRBV7-2
CATSRGWGNYGYTF | TGTGCCACCAGCAGAGGGTGGGGAAACTATGGCTACACCTTC | NA | NA | TRBJ1-2 | TRBV15
CASSPYNEQFIGPLFF | TGTGCTAGCAGCCCCTACAATGAGCAGTTCATCGGGCCACTGTTTTTT | NA | NA | TRBJ2-2 | TRBV7-7
CASSFSGQSADTQYF | TGTGCCAGCAGCTTCAGCGGACAGAGCGCAGATACGCAGTATTTT | NA | NA | TRBJ2-3 | TRBV7-8
CASSPGPAQGYEQYF | TGTGCCAGCAGCCCGGGACCAGCGCAAGGCTACGAGCAGTACTTC | NA | NA | TRBJ2-7 | TRBV2
CASSSGTGSRQHYF | TGTGCCAGCAGCTCAGGGACAGGGAGCCGACAGCACTACTTC | TRBD1 | NA | TRBJ2-7 | TRBV7-9
CASSSTGGRENEQFF | TGTGCCAGCAGCAGTACAGGGGGCCGCGAAAATGAGCAGTTCTTC | TRBD1 | NA | TRBJ2-1 | TRBV11-2
CSARDHRGGETQYF | TGCAGTGCTAGAGACCACAGGGGAGGGGAGACCCAGTACTTC | NA | once | TRBJ2-5 | TRBV20-1
CSARRGAGNTGELFF | TGCAGTGCGAGGAGGGGGGCTGGAAACACCGGGGAGCTGTTTTTT | NA | NA | TRBJ2-2 | TRBV20-1
CASSPPGQADNEQFF | TGTGCTAGCAGCCCGCCGGGACAGGCGGACAATGAGCAGTTCTTC | TRBD1 | NA | TRBJ2-1 | TRBV7-7
CASSLRGATSYEQYF | TGTGCCAGCAGCTTGCGGGGAGCGACGTCCTACGAGCAGTACTTC | NA | NA | TRBJ2-7 | TRBV5-5
CASSQGMQPVYVQFF | TGTGCCAGCAGCCAAGGGATGCAGCCGGTTTACGTGCAGTTCTTC | NA | NA | TRBJ2-1 | TRBV9
CASSIRQGANYGYTGELFF | TGTGCCAGTAGTATCAGACAGGGAGCTAACTATGGCTACACCGGGGAGCTGTTTTTT | TRBD1 | NA | TRBJ2-2 | TRBV19
CSAPGTSGFGDTQYF | TGCAGTGCTCCCGGGACTAGCGGGTTTGGAGATACGCAGTATTTT | TRBD2 | NA | TRBJ2-3 | TRBV20-1
CSASLLTGRGRVNEQYF | TGCAGTGCTAGTCTTCTCACAGGACGGGGGCGAGTGAACGAGCAGTACTTC | NA | few | TRBJ2-7 | TRBV20-1
CASTAQTGANVLTF | TGTGCCAGCACCGCACAAACTGGGGCCAACGTCCTGACTTTC | NA | many | TRBJ2-6 | TRBV6-6
CASRTYPVFNEQFF | TGTGCCAGCAGGACCTATCCTGTTTTCAATGAGCAGTTCTTC | NA | once | TRBJ2-1 | TRBV6-5
CASSDLTGRQETLYF | TGTGCCAGCAGTGACCTGACTGGAAGACAAGAGACCCTGTACTTT | NA | NA | TRBJ2-5 | TRBV2
CASSYTGGAGDTQYF | TGTGCCAGCAGTTACACCGGGGGGGCGGGAGATACGCAGTATTTT | TRBD2 | NA | TRBJ2-3 | TRBV10-3
CATSGSTETEALFF | TGTGCCACCAGCGGCAGTACAGAAACCGAGGCGCTGTTTTTT | NA | NA | TRBJ2-2 | TRBV15